This T cell receptor beta chain emerged from a study of blood T cells in healthy people across ages. Looking at the study overall: About one barcoded beta molecule per two T cells was captured by template switching. Study-wide results and caveats: The donors' CMV status was not determined, possibly confounding changes in expanded clonotypes.

Remarks on this clonotype: The target antigen is unknown.

Germline CDR1 reads DFQATT; CDR2 reads SNEGSKA (reference sequence). The CDR3 length is 13 residues. V dropped 3 bases and J dropped 4 bases, with 12 bases sitting between them. Primed by a sample-barcoded 5' primer and a J-beta primer mix, a second PCR proceeded for 7 to 11 cycles. The authors tagged each cDNA molecule using a template-switch adaptor with 12 random nucleotides. TCRdb re-called the 5' RACE reads through MiXCR, storing one row per CDR3 protein. The table shows more than 500,000 distinct CDR3 sequences, with 27% occurring only once. In terms of origin and age, donors were healthy Caucasian individuals from Russia aged roughly 6 to 95.

What was sequenced was blood. The rearrangement uses TRBV20-1 and TRBJ1-2; tentative D call: TRBD1 (6 bases). This receptor was taken from a woman aged 70 to 79 in good health. CDR3 DNA sequence: TGCAGTGCTAGTACACGGACAGCCTATGGCTACACCTTC. As protein: CSASTRTAYGYTF.